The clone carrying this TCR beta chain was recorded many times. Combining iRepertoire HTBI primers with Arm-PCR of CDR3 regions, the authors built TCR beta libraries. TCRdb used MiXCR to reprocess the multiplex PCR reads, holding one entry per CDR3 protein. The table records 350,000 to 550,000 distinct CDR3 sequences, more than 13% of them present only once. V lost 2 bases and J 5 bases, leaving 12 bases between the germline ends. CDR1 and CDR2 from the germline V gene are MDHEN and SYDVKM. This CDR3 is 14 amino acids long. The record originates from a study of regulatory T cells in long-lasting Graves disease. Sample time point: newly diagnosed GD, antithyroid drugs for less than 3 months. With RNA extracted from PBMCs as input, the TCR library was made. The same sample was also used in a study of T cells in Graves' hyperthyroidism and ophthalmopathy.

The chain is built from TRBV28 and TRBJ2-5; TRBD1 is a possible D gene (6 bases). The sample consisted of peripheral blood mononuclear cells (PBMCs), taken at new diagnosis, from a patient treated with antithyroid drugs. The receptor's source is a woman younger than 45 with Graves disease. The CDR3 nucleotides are TGTGCCAGCAGTTTACGTGGGGGCCCGGAGACCCAGTACTTC. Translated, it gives CASSLRGGPETQYF.